These 21 T cell receptor beta chains were all obtained from the same sample, sequenced in a study of cytomegalovirus exposure and HLA in healthy donors. Primers included in the PCR were 60 Vbeta and 13 Jbeta primers. Profiled with immunoSEQ multiplex PCR; TCRdb holds only in-frame clones, not every one. The sample shows a few hundred thousand clones, just under 85% of them seen only once. The sequencing input was PBMCs. Receptor source: a middle-aged woman in good health and CMV-seropositive.

The chain uses TRBV16 and TRBJ2-7; 8 bases align to TRBD2. The germline gives CDR1 KGHSY, CDR2 FQNENV. The CDR3 length is 13 residues. The ends lost 6 bases at V and 13 bases at J; junction bases unmatched: 14. The CDR3 loop is CASSPGLATENYF. The DNA of the CDR3 is TGTGCCAGCAGTCCCGGACTAGCTACCGAAAATTACTTC. Full variable domain (outside the CDR3, taken from reference TRBV16 and TRBJ2-7): GEEVAQTPKHLVRGEGQKAKLYCAPIKGHSYVFWYQQVLKNEFKFLISFQNENVFDETGMPKERFSAKCLPNSPCSLEIQATKLEDSAVYFCASSPGLATENYFGPGTRLTVT.

The rearrangement joins TRBV30 to TRBJ1-1; possibly TRBD1 for D (5 bases). The CDR3 totals 11 residues. Trimming removed 5 bases at V and 3 bases at J, with 7 bases between. Germline lookup yields CDR1 GTSNPN and CDR2 SVGIG (reference sequence). Here the CDR3 reads CAWDRDTEAFF. The CDR3 DNA reads TGTGCCTGGGACAGAGACACTGAAGCTTTCTTT.

J is TRBJ1-3 and V is TRBV4-3; no clear D gene. The germline CDR1 and CDR2 sequences are LGHNA and YSLEER. Trimming removed 0 bases at V and 0 bases at J, with 9 bases between. The CDR3 contains 16 residues. The CDR3 protein is CASSQDLVASGNTIYF. The CDR3 DNA sequence: TGCGCCAGCAGCCAAGATTTGGTGGCCTCTGGAAACACCATATATTTT.

The chain has TRBV6-5 and TRBJ2-1; no definite D call. V was pared by 2 bases and J by 0 bases, with 11 bases between. CDR1 is MNHEY, CDR2 SVGAGI, per germline. This CDR3 is 16 amino acids long. CDR3 nucleotide sequence: TGTGCCAGCAGTTACCTCCTGTCCAGCTCCTACAATGAGCAGTTCTTC. This sequence encodes CASSYLLSSSYNEQFF.

This chain connects TRBV10-3 to TRBJ1-2, with 10 bases lining up with TRBD1. This CDR3 is 14 amino acids long. The germline V gene has CDR1 ENHRY and CDR2 SYGVKD. The V segment lost 6 bases and the J segment 5 bases; nucleotides outside the gene matches: 6. CDR3 bases: TGTGCCATCAGCGATCCGGGACAGGGGTATGGCTACACCTTC. Its protein is CAISDPGQGYGYTF.

This chain links TRBV7-2 with TRBJ2-7; D may be TRBD2 (5 bases). The germline CDR1 and CDR2 sequences are SGHTA and FQGNSA. The germline V and J ends were trimmed by 1 base and 4 bases, with 11 bases remaining between them. The CDR3 is 14 amino acids. The CDR3 sequence: CASSLVPGIYEQYF. DNA for the CDR3: TGTGCCAGCAGCTTAGTACCGGGAATTTACGAGCAGTACTTC.

V usage is TRBV5-1 and J usage is TRBJ1-4, with 9 bases aligning to TRBD1. The V gene end was trimmed by 1 base and the J gene end by 7 bases; junction bases not matched to a gene: 5. This CDR3 is 15 amino acids long. Germline CDR1 reads SGHRS; CDR2 reads YFSETQ. CDR3: CASSLTGTGSEKLFF. For the CDR3, the DNA is TGCGCCAGCAGCTTGACCGGGACAGGGAGTGAAAAACTGTTTTTT.

The genes are TRBV28 and TRBJ2-1, with TRBD2 as a possible D gene (6 bases). CDR1 and CDR2 from the germline V gene are MDHEN and SYDVKM. The CDR3 is 13 amino acids. Trimming shortened V by 3 bases and J by 10 bases, and 13 bases separated the two germline ends. For the CDR3, the DNA is TGTGCCAGCAGTTTCCTTAGGGGAGGAGAGCAGTTCTTC. Its protein is CASSFLRGGEQFF.

The chain carries TRBV11-2 and TRBJ1-4, with a weak D call TRBD1 (6 bases). Germline CDR1 reads SGHAT; CDR2 reads FQNNGV. The V gene lost 5 bases and the J gene lost 6 bases, with 19 bases spanning the gap. CDR3 size: 16 residues. The CDR3 DNA follows: TGTGCCAGCAGCCCCGCCGGGGGGGGGCTGTATGAAAAACTGTTTTTT. Protein: CASSPAGGGLYEKLFF.

This clone was observed a handful of times. The chain is built from TRBV7-2 and TRBJ2-7, with 10 nucleotides matching TRBD1. The length of the CDR3 is 15 residues. CDR1 SGHTA and CDR2 FQGNSA come from the germline V gene. J gave up 3 bases and V 4 bases, and 6 bases lay outside the gene matches. This CDR3 reads CASSSSGTGDYEQYF. The DNA of the CDR3 is TGTGCCAGCAGCTCCTCCGGGACAGGGGACTACGAGCAGTACTTC.

The chain uses TRBV13 and TRBJ2-6; D possibly corresponds to TRBD2 (5 bases). There are 16 residues in the CDR3. Germline V CDR1 and CDR2: PRHDT, FYEKMQ (reference sequence). The ends were cut back, 4 bases at V and 2 bases at J, with 12 bases in the middle. The CDR3 DNA reads TGTGCCAGCAGCTCAAGGGTGGAGGCTGGGGCCAACGTCCTGACTTTC. This sequence encodes CASSSRVEAGANVLTF.

The chain combines TRBV7-9 with TRBJ1-1; TRBD1 matches at 8 bases. Germline V gives CDR1 SEHNR, CDR2 FQNEAQ (reference sequence). V gave up 1 base and J gave up 1 base; unmatched junction bases: 11. The CDR3 runs to 18 residues. CDR3 coding DNA: TGTGCCAGCAGCTTAGAGGTGTCACCAGGGGGCTGGAACACTGAAGCTTTCTTT. Translation gives CASSLEVSPGGWNTEAFF.

The V call is TRBV7-9, the J call TRBJ2-5; tentatively, D is TRBD1 (6 bases). The V gene lost 4 bases and the J gene lost 2 bases, with 8 bases spanning the gap. The CDR3 loop spans 13 amino acids. Germline CDR1 and CDR2: SEHNR and FQNEAQ (reference sequence). This CDR3 reads CASSSTGQETQYF. The CDR3 region has the DNA TGTGCCAGCAGCTCCACAGGGCAAGAGACCCAGTACTTC.

In this sample, this clone turned up a few times. The CDR3 region has the DNA TGTGCCAGCTCACCCGCGGAGAACACTGAAGCTTTCTTT. Protein product: CASSPAENTEAFF. The J gene is TRBJ1-1, the V gene TRBV18; D is unclear. Germline V lookup: CDR1 KGHSH, CDR2 LQKENI. CDR3 length equals 13 residues. Deletions cut 3 bases from V and 1 base from J, with 6 bases between.

V and J are TRBV9 and TRBJ2-7; TRBD2 agrees at 9 bases. There are 15 residues in the CDR3. CDR1 is SGDLS, CDR2 YYNGEE, per germline. V shed 0 bases and J 3 bases; nucleotides not matched to a gene: 4. CDR3 residues: CASSVGIAGDYEQYF. The CDR3 coding sequence is TGTGCCAGCAGCGTAGGGATAGCGGGAGACTACGAGCAGTACTTC.

The chain uses TRBV7-9 and TRBJ1-4; a possible D gene is TRBD1 (6 bases). Germline lookup yields CDR1 SEHNR and CDR2 FQNEAQ (reference sequence). The V end lost 4 bases, the J end lost 6 bases, and 24 bases lay between the germline ends. CDR3 length equals 18 residues. The CDR3 protein is CASSSIYRVGSRDEKLFF. The DNA of the CDR3 is TGTGCCAGCAGCTCTATTTACAGGGTGGGATCTCGGGATGAAAAACTGTTTTTT. The full variable domain, rest sourced from reference TRBV7-9 and TRBJ1-4, is DTGVSQNPRHKITKRGQNVTFRCDPISEHNRLYWYRQTLGQGPEFLTYFQNEAQLEKSRLLSDRFSAERPKGSFSTLEIQRTEQGDSAMYLCASSSIYRVGSRDEKLFFGSGTQLSVL.

V is TRBV11-2 and J is TRBJ2-5; 7 bases map to TRBD1. This CDR3 has 14 residues. The V segment lost 3 bases and the J segment 1 base; nucleotides outside the gene matches: 2. The germline gives CDR1 SGHAT, CDR2 FQNNGV. In DNA, the CDR3 is TGTGCCAGCAGCTTCCGGACAGGCCAAGAGACCCAGTACTTC. Protein product: CASSFRTGQETQYF.

This rearrangement joins TRBV11-2 to TRBJ2-5; unclear D gene. Germline assignment: CDR1 SGHAT and CDR2 FQNNGV. V lost 0 bases to trimming and J lost 5 bases, with 4 bases between them. CDR3 length: 12 amino acids. CDR3 sequence reads: CASSLDGETQYF. Written as DNA, the CDR3 is TGTGCCAGCAGCTTAGACGGGGAGACCCAGTACTTC.

This clone came up a few times. The chain recombines TRBV7-8 with TRBJ2-1, with D hard to call. The CDR3 is 14 amino acids. CDR1 and CDR2 from the germline V gene are SGHVS and FQNEAQ. V was cut by 5 bases and J by 4 bases, with 12 bases left in between. CDR3 in DNA: TGTGCCAGCAGCCGACGCGAAGCGTACAATGAGCAGTTCTTC. Translation: CASSRREAYNEQFF.

The chain combines TRBV30 with TRBJ1-1; the D gene is possibly TRBD1 (5 bases). V lost 2 bases and J lost 5, with 9 bases in between. Germline CDR1 is GTSNPN and CDR2 is SVGIG (reference sequence). The CDR3 covers 12 residues. CDR3 DNA sequence: TGTGCCTGGAGTCAGGGATGGACTGAAGCTTTCTTT. This translates into CAWSQGWTEAFF.

Note on this clone: The junction departs from the called germline gene at one end, perhaps through a read error. The chain carries TRBV7-9 and TRBJ2-7, with D possibly TRBD1 on 6 matching bases. The CDR3 runs 13 residues. Germline assignment: CDR1 SEHNR and CDR2 FQNEAQ (reference sequence). The CDR3 nucleotides read TGTTCCAGCAGCCATGGACAAGGGGGCGAGCAGTACTTC. As protein: CSSSHGQGGEQYF. Looking up the rest from reference TRBV7-9 and TRBJ2-7 gives the full variable domain: DTGVSQNPRHKITKRGQNVTFRCDPISEHNRLYWYRQTLGQGPEFLTYFQNEAQLEKSRLLSDRFSAERPKGSFSTLEIQRTEQGDSAMYLCSSSHGQGGEQYFGPGTRLTVT.